Presented here are 24 T cell receptor beta chains from one specimen sequenced in a study of regulatory T cells in long-lasting Graves disease. Sequencing libraries for TCR beta were prepared with iRepertoire HTBI primers and Arm-PCR of CDR3 regions. TCRdb passed the multiplex PCR reads through MiXCR, listing each CDR3 protein once. The repertoire has around 460,000 distinct CDR3 sequences, 11% to 15% of them found once; the top ten carry approximately 15%. Time point noted: newly diagnosed GD, antithyroid drugs for less than 3 months. Following extraction of RNA from PBMCs, that RNA was used to make the TCR library. These same records also appear under a second study, on T cells in Graves' hyperthyroidism and ophthalmopathy.

The sequencing here drew on peripheral blood mononuclear cells (PBMCs), taken at new diagnosis, from a patient treated with antithyroid drugs. Receptor source: a woman between 50 and 59 years old with Graves disease.

The count of this clonotype is one. A much larger clone differs by one base, so this may be a read error. CDR3 protein: CATARGVSSTDTQYF. The CDR3 DNA is TGTGCCACCGCTCGCGGGGTCTCTAGCACAGATACGCAGTATTTT. The rearrangement links TRBV4-2 to TRBJ2-3; a possible D gene is TRBD2 (6 bases). Trimming pared 10 bases from V and 0 bases from J, leaving 17 bases between. The CDR3 spans 15 residues. From germline, CDR1 is LGHNA and CDR2 YNFKEQ.

The chain uses TRBV5-1 and TRBJ2-5, with a tentative D call TRBD2 (6 bases). This CDR3 has 16 residues. Trimming took off 0 bases at V and 5 bases at J, with 17 bases between the two ends. In germline, CDR1 is SGHRS, CDR2 YFSETQ. Here the CDR3 DNA reads TGCGCCAGCAGCTTGGAAGGACTGGGAGGATTGGAGACCCAGTACTTC. It codes for CASSLEGLGGLETQYF.

This clonotype was detected ten times or more. The J gene is TRBJ1-2, the V gene TRBV3-1; no clear D gene. Germline CDR1 is LGHDT and CDR2 is YNNKEL (reference sequence). The CDR3 contains 12 residues. Trimming stripped 2 bases from V and 5 bases from J, with 6 bases between. In DNA form, the CDR3 reads TGTGCCAGCAGCCAACAGGAATATGGCTACACCTTC. Its translation: CASSQQEYGYTF.

This clonotype was found many times. This chain's CDR3 is CASSLAPGQGFYNEQFF. The CDR3 DNA follows: TGTGCCAGCAGTTTAGCGCCGGGACAGGGCTTCTACAATGAGCAGTTCTTC. The rearrangement joins TRBV12-3 or TRBV12-4 to TRBJ2-1; 9 bases agree with TRBD1. The CDR3 loop spans 17 amino acids. V was pared by 0 bases and J by 3 bases, with 6 bases of the junction left unmatched.

This clonotype showed up just a few times. The chain links TRBV10-3 to TRBJ2-5; 7 bases fit TRBD1. Germline V lookup: CDR1 ENHRY, CDR2 SYGVKD. The CDR3 runs to 14 residues. V dropped 3 bases and J dropped 5; count of bases not matched to a gene: 6. The chain's CDR3 is CAISDSTGSETQYF. The CDR3 DNA sequence: TGTGCCATCAGTGACTCGACAGGGTCTGAGACCCAGTACTTC.

This clonotype was seen at least ten times. The chain is built from TRBV3-1 and TRBJ2-3; 7 nucleotides match TRBD1. The germline CDR1 and CDR2 sequences are LGHDT and YNNKEL (reference sequence). The trim removed 10 bases at V and 0 bases at J, leaving 4 bases unmatched. The CDR3 has 13 amino acids. The CDR3 loop is CAIGTASTDTQYF. The DNA of the CDR3 is TGTGCCATCGGGACAGCTAGCACAGATACGCAGTATTTT.

Details on this clonotype: Since no conserved phenylalanine or tryptophan closes the CDR3, a read error is the likely cause. This chain connects TRBV5-1 to TRBJ2-3; 9 bases match TRBD2. Looked up from germline, CDR1 is SGHRS and CDR2 is YFSETQ. This CDR3 region has 14 residues. J gave up 4 bases and V 4 bases, and 4 bases lay outside the gene matches. The CDR3 DNA sequence: TGCGCCAGCAGCCCGGGACTAGCAGCAGATACGCAGTATGTT. As protein: CASSPGLAADTQYV.

This clonotype appeared many times. The chain links TRBV7-9 to TRBJ2-7; D is possibly TRBD1 (5 bases). Germline V gene sequence: CDR1 SEHNR, CDR2 FQNEAQ (reference sequence). The V gene lost 1 base and the J gene lost 6 bases, with 13 bases spanning the gap. The CDR3 totals 14 residues. CDR3 DNA: TGTGCCAGCAGCTTAGAGACAGCCACTTCCGAGCAGTACTTC. This translates into CASSLETATSEQYF. Full variable domain (remainder filled in from reference TRBV7-9 and TRBJ2-7): DTGVSQNPRHKITKRGQNVTFRCDPISEHNRLYWYRQTLGQGPEFLTYFQNEAQLEKSRLLSDRFSAERPKGSFSTLEIQRTEQGDSAMYLCASSLETATSEQYFGPGTRLTVT.

J is TRBJ2-7 and V is TRBV5-1; 14 nucleotides line up with TRBD2. Trimming removed 4 bases from V and 4 bases from J; junction bases left unmatched: 7. The germline gives CDR1 SGHRS, CDR2 YFSETQ. CDR3 size: 16 residues. As DNA, the CDR3 is TGCGCCAGCAGCGTGGGACTAGCGGGAGTCTTGTACGAGCAGTACTTC. Protein product: CASSVGLAGVLYEQYF. The whole variable domain, filled in from reference TRBV5-1 and TRBJ2-7, reads KAGVTQTPRYLIKTRGQQVTLSCSPISGHRSVSWYQQTPGQGLQFLFEYFSETQRNKGNFPGRFSGRQFSNSRSEMNVSTLELGDSALYLCASSVGLAGVLYEQYFGPGTRLTVT.

This clonotype was picked up many times. This sequence joins TRBV12-3 or TRBV12-4 and TRBJ2-1, with 11 bases lining up with TRBD1. V was pared by 3 bases and J by 2 bases, with 3 bases of the junction left unmatched. This CDR3 has 16 amino acids. CDR3 nucleotides: TGTGCCAGCAGTTTTGGACAGGGGGCGGCCTACAATGAGCAGTTCTTC. This codes for CASSFGQGAAYNEQFF.

The sample holds a few counts of this clonotype. This sequence joins TRBV29-1 and TRBJ2-1; D uncertain. Germline V gives CDR1 SQVTM, CDR2 ANQGSEA. The V end lost 5 bases, the J end lost 5 bases, and 7 bases lay between the germline ends. This CDR3 is built from 11 residues. In nucleotides, the CDR3 is TGCAGCGTTTCAGCGAACAATGAGCAGTTCTTC. It is translated as CSVSANNEQFF.

The sample holds many counts of this clonotype. The rearrangement links TRBV7-6 to TRBJ2-1, with 9 bases lining up with TRBD1. The CDR3 has 16 amino acids. Trimming removed 1 base from V and 9 bases from J; junction bases left unmatched: 10. Germline values: CDR1 SGHVS, CDR2 FNYEAQ. The chain's CDR3 is CASSLERDRASGEQFF. CDR3 sequence (DNA): TGTGCCAGCAGCTTAGAAAGGGACAGGGCTTCTGGTGAGCAGTTCTTC.

This clonotype was detected many times. The chain uses TRBV7-2 and TRBJ2-1; TRBD2 matches 7 bases. In germline, CDR1 is SGHTA, CDR2 FQGNSA. The CDR3 sequence is 15 residues long. Germline trimming cut 4 bases from V and 7 bases from J; bases unmatched to any gene: 10. The DNA for the CDR3 is TGTGCCAGCAGCTGGAGGACGGCCGGGGGGAATGAGCAGTTCTTC. This gives the protein CASSWRTAGGNEQFF.

The V call is TRBV10-3, the J call TRBJ2-3, with D unresolved. Germline values: CDR1 ENHRY, CDR2 SYGVKD. V shed 10 bases and J shed 4 bases, with 9 bases lying between them. The CDR3 is made up of 11 amino acids. Here the CDR3 DNA reads TGTGCCACCGAGTTGGCAGATACGCAGTATTTT. As protein: CATELADTQYF.

The CDR3 DNA sequence: TGTGCCAGCAGCTTAAGAGGAACAGAGACCCAAAGAAATGAGCAGTTCTTC. Translated: CASSLRGTETQRNEQFF. The chain combines TRBV7-3 with TRBJ2-1; D not certain. This CDR3 spans 17 amino acids. CDR1 and CDR2 (germline): SGHTA, FQGTGA. V was trimmed by 1 base and J by 7 bases, leaving 20 bases between them.

This clonotype has only a few counts. The rearrangement links TRBV5-1 to TRBJ2-2, with 9 bases that match TRBD2. The CDR3 sequence is 15 residues long. The J segment lost 4 bases and the V segment lost 0 bases, leaving 1 base of the junction unmatched. The germline V gene has CDR1 SGHRS and CDR2 YFSETQ. CDR3 nucleotide sequence: TGCGCCAGCAGCTTGGGTAGCGGGAGCACCGGGGAGCTGTTTTTT. Translated: CASSLGSGSTGELFF.

The chain joins TRBV5-1 to TRBJ1-1; TRBD1 is a possible D gene (6 bases). CDR1 is SGHRS, CDR2 YFSETQ, per germline. The CDR3 runs to 15 residues. V was shortened by 1 base and J by 0 bases, with 10 bases between the two germline ends. The chain's CDR3 is CASSLTGNMNTEAFF. DNA for the CDR3: TGCGCCAGCAGCTTGACAGGGAACATGAACACTGAAGCTTTCTTT.

In this sample, this clonotype turned up many times. The chain carries TRBV5-6 and TRBJ2-7, with D possibly matching TRBD1 (5 bases). The V gene lost 0 bases and the J gene lost 5 bases, with 15 bases spanning the gap. This CDR3 spans 15 amino acids. Germline assignment: CDR1 SGHDT and CDR2 YYEEEE. CDR3 sequence: CASSLVGAGVHEQYF. The CDR3 region has the DNA TGTGCCAGCAGCTTGGTTGGGGCTGGGGTGCACGAGCAGTACTTC. Full variable domain (remainder filled in from reference TRBV5-6 and TRBJ2-7): DAGVTQSPTHLIKTRGQQVTLRCSPKSGHDTVSWYQQALGQGPQFIFQYYEEEERQRGNFPDRFSGHQFPNYSSELNVNALLLGDSALYLCASSLVGAGVHEQYFGPGTRLTVT.

This clonotype showed up just a few times. A read error is possible here, since a much larger clone lies one base away. This chain uses TRBV28 with TRBJ1-1, with D unclear. Deletions cut 5 bases from V and 4 bases from J, with 17 bases between. Germline-derived CDR1 and CDR2 are MDHEN and SYDVKM. CDR3 length: 15 amino acids. The CDR3 sequence is CASSPGSPGSTEAFF. The CDR3 DNA reads as TGTGCCAGCAGTCCCGGGAGTCCGGGTTCCACTGAAGCTTTCTTT.

This clonotype came up many times. The chain couples TRBV7-3 to TRBJ2-2, with D perhaps TRBD2 (6 bases). The CDR3 spans 16 residues. The V and J ends lost 5 bases and 5 bases respectively, with 18 bases between them. CDR1 and CDR2 (germline): SGHTA, FQGTGA. The chain's CDR3 is CASSPQSGVGTGELFF. As DNA, the CDR3 is TGTGCCAGCAGCCCTCAATCGGGAGTCGGTACCGGGGAGCTGTTTTTT.

V gene TRBV6-1 combines with J gene TRBJ2-2; 8 nucleotides agree with TRBD2. CDR1 is MNHNS and CDR2 is SASEGT in the germline V gene. V was pared by 10 bases and J by 0 bases, with 7 bases of the junction left unmatched. The CDR3 length is 15 residues. CDR3 in DNA: TGTGCCACCACCACTAGCGGCACGAACACCGGGGAGCTGTTTTTT. Residues: CATTTSGTNTGELFF.

At least ten counts were recorded for this clonotype. The J gene is TRBJ2-3, the V gene TRBV7-6; no reliable D call. Deletions cut 1 base from V and 2 bases from J, with 10 bases between. This CDR3 is 15 amino acids long. Germline V CDR1 and CDR2: SGHVS, FNYEAQ. CDR3 amino acids: CASSLEVSPTDTQYF. CDR3 nucleotides: TGTGCCAGCAGCTTAGAAGTTAGTCCCACAGATACGCAGTATTTT.

This clonotype was counted many times. The chain combines TRBV10-3 with TRBJ1-4; TRBD1 might be the D (5 bases). CDR1 ENHRY and CDR2 SYGVKD come from the germline V gene. Between the trimmed V and J ends, which lost 3 bases and 4 bases, there was a span of 6 bases. The CDR3 has 13 amino acids. This CDR3 is CAISEGVNEKLFF. CDR3 coding DNA: TGTGCCATCAGTGAAGGGGTTAATGAAAAACTGTTTTTT.

To note about this clonotype: A much larger clone lies one base from this, so it may be a read error. The rearrangement uses TRBV7-9 and TRBJ2-1; D not certain. The CDR3 spans 13 residues. CDR1 and CDR2 (germline): SEHNR, FQNEAQ (reference sequence). With 1 base removed from V and 12 bases from J, the gap between germline ends came to 13 bases. The CDR3 DNA follows: TGTGCCAGCAGCTTAGGCTCCTTCGATGGGCAGTTCTTC. It codes for CASSLGSFDGQFF.